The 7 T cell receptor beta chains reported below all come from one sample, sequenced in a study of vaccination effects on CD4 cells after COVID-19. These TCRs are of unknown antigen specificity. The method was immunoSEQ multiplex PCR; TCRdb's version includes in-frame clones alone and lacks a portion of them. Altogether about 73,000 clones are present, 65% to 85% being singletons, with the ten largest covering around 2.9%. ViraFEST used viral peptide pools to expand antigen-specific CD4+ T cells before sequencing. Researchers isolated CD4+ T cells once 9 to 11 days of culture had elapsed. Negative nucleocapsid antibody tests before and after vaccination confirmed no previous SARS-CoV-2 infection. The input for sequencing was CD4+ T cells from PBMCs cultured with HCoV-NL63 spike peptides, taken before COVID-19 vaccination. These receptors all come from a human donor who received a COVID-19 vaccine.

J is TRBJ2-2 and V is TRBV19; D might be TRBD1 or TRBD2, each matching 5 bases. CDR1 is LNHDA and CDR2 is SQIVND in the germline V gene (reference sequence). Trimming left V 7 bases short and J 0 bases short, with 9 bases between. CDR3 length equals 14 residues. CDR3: CASNEGTNTGELFF. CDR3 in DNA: TGTGCCAGTAATGAGGGGACGAACACCGGGGAGCTGTTTTTT.

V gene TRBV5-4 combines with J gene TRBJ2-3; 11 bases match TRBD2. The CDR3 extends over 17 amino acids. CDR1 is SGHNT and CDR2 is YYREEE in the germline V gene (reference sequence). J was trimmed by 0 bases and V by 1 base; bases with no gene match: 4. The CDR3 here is CASSLTSGGPSTDTQYF. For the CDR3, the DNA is TGTGCCAGCAGCTTGACTAGCGGGGGTCCTAGCACAGATACGCAGTATTTT.

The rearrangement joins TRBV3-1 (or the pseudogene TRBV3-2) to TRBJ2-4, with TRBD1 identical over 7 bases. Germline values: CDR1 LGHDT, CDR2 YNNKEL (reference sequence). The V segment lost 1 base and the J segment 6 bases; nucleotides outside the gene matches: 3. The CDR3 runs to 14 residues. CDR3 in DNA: TGTGCCAGCAGCCAAGTCCCAGGGGGAAACATTCAGTACTTC. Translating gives CASSQVPGGNIQYF.

CDR3 in DNA: TGTGCCAGCACTCGCGGAATGAACTATGGCTACACCTTC. Encoded protein: CASTRGMNYGYTF. This rearrangement joins TRBV6-5 to TRBJ1-2; D remains ambiguous. V lost 7 bases to trimming and J lost 2 bases, with 11 bases between them. Germline V gene sequence: CDR1 MNHEY, CDR2 SVGAGI. The CDR3 is 13 amino acids.

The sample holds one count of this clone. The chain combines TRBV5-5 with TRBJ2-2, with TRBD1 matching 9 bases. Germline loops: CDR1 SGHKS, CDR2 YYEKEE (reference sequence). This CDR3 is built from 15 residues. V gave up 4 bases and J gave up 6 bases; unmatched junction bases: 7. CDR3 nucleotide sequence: TGTGCCAGCAGCCCAGACAGGGGGTGGGCCGGGGAGCTGTTTTTT. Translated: CASSPDRGWAGELFF.

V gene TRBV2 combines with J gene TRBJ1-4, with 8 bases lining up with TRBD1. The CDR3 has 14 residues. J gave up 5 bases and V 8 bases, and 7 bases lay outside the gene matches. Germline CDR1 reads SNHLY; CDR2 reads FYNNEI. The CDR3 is CASERDRSNEKLFF. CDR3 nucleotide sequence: TGTGCCAGCGAACGGGACAGGTCGAATGAAAAACTGTTTTTT.

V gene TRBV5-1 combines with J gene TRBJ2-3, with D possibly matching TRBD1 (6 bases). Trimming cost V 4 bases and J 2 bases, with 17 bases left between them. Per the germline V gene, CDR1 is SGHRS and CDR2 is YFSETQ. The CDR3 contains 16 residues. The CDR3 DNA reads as TGCGCCAGCAGCCTCGGCTGGCAGGGGTACACAGATACGCAGTATTTT. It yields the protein CASSLGWQGYTDTQYF.